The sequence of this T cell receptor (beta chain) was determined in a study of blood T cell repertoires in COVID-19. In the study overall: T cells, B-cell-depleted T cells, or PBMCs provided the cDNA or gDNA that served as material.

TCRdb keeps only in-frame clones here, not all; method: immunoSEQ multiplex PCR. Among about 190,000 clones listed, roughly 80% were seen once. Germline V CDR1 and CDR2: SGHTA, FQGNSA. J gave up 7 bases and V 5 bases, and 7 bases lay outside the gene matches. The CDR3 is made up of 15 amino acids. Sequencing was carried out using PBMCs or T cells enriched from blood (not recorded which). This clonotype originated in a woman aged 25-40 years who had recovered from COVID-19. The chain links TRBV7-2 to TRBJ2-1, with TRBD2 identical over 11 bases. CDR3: CASSQLAGVGNEQFF. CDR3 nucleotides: TGTGCCAGCAGCCAACTAGCGGGAGTAGGAAATGAGCAGTTCTTC.